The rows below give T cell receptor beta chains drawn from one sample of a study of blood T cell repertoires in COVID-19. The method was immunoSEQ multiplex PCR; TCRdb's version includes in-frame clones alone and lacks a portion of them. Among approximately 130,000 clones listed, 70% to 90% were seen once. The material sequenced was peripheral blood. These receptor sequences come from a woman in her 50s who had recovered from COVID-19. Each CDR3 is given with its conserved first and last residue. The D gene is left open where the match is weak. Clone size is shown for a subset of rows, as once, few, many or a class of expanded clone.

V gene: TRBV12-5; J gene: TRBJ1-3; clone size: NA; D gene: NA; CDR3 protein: CASGSLAFSGNTIYF; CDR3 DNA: TGTGCTAGTGGTTCTTTGGCCTTCTCTGGAAACACCATATATTTT
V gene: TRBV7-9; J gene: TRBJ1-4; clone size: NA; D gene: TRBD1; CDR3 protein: CASSSTGPATNEKLFF; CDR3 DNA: TGTGCCAGCAGCTCGACAGGGCCTGCAACTAATGAAAAACTGTTTTTT
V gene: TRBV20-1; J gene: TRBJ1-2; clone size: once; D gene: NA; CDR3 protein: CSARDQGGYTF; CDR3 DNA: TGCAGTGCTAGAGATCAGGGGGGCTACACCTTC
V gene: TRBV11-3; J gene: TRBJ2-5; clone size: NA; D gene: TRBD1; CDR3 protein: CASSLTDREETQYF; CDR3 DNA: TGTGCCAGCAGCCTAACGGACAGGGAAGAGACCCAGTACTTC
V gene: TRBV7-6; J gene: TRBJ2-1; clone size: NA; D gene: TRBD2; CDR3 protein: CASSFQAGAGHNEQFF; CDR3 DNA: TGTGCCAGCAGCTTCCAAGCGGGAGCGGGGCACAATGAGCAGTTCTTC
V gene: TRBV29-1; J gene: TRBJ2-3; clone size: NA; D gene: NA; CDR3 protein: CSGASTDTQYF; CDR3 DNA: TGCAGCGGGGCCAGCACAGATACGCAGTATTTT
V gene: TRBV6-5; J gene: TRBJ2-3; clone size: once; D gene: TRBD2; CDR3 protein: CASRALAAEGDTQYF; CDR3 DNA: TGTGCCAGCAGGGCCCTAGCGGCCGAGGGAGATACGCAGTATTTT
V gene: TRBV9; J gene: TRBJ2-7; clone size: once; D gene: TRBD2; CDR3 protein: CASSVSSGGTYEQYF; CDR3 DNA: TGTGCCAGCAGCGTTTCTAGCGGGGGGACATACGAGCAGTACTTC
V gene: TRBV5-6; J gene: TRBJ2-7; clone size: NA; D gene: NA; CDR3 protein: CASSLRGASEQYF; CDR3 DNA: TGTGCCAGCAGCCTACGGGGGGCGAGTGAGCAGTACTTC
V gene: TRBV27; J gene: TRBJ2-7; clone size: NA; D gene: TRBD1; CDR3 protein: CASSRTGTAGYEQYF; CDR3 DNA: TGTGCCAGCAGCCGAACCGGGACAGCTGGATACGAGCAGTACTTC
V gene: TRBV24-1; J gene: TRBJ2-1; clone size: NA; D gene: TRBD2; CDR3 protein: CATSDPGLTYNEQFF; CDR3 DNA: TGTGCCACCAGTGACCCGGGACTAACCTACAATGAGCAGTTCTTC
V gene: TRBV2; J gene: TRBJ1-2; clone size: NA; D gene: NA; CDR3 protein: CASSGQDYGYTF; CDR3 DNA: TGTGCCAGCAGTGGTCAGGATTATGGCTACACCTTC
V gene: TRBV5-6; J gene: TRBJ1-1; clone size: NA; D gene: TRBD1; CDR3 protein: CASRGTVGKNTEAFF; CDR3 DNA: TGTGCCAGCAGGGGGACAGTAGGGAAGAACACTGAAGCTTTCTTT
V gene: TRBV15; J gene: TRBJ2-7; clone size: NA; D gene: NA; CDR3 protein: CATSRAGGNYEQYF; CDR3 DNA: TGTGCCACCAGCAGAGCCGGCGGCAACTACGAGCAGTACTTC
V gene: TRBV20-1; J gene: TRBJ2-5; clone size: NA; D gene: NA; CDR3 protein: CSARPLETQYF; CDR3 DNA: TGCAGTGCTAGACCCCTCGAGACCCAGTACTTC
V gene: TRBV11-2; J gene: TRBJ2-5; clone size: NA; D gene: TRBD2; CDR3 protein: CASSSPGLAVTLQETQYF; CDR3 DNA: TGTGCCAGCAGCTCTCCGGGACTAGCTGTCACCCTTCAAGAGACCCAGTACTTC
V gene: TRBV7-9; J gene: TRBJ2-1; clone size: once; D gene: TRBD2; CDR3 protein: CASSSLAPSYNEQFF; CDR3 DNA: TGTGCCAGCAGCTCACTAGCGCCCTCCTACAATGAGCAGTTCTTC
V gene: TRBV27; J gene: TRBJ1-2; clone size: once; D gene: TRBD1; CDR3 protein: CASSRAGGNGYTF; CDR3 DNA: TGTGCCAGCAGTCGAGCAGGGGGGAATGGCTACACCTTC
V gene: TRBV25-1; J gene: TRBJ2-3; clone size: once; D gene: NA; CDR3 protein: CASSTWGGLSVDTQYF; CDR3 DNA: TGTGCCAGCAGTACTTGGGGGGGCCTCAGCGTTGATACGCAGTATTTT
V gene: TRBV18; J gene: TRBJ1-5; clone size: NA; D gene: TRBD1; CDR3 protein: CASPNDRAVESNQPQHF; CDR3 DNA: TGTGCCAGCCCCAACGACAGGGCTGTAGAAAGCAATCAGCCCCAGCATTTT